The clone carrying this T cell receptor (beta chain) was detected a few times. Its antigen is still unknown. TCRdb independently ran MiXCR on the 5' RACE reads; one entry per CDR3 protein. Of more than 120,000 distinct CDR3 sequences in the sample, under 25% were seen once. After removal of 2 bases from V and 0 bases from J, the junction contained 2 bases not matched to a gene. CDR1 is SGHVS, CDR2 FQNEAQ, per germline. The CDR3 covers 15 residues. The source of the sample is a study of T-cell memory formation after mild COVID-19. On the study more broadly: TCR clustering was largely donor specific.

Regarding the study as a whole: Researchers report contracting CD4+ clones mostly in CM and EM, with CD8+ clones in EMRA. Clones that contracted from day 15 to 85 were balanced CD4/CD8, while later expanders leaned CD4+.

This clonotype was obtained from an adult woman who had mild COVID-19 (a few samples of this study predate the infection). Cell type and time point are not known. Material for sequencing was PBMCs or a T cell subset sorted from them (not recorded which). The chain couples TRBV7-8 to TRBJ2-3, with 7 bases matching TRBD2. Here the CDR3 DNA reads TGTGCCAGCAGCTTACGGGGGGACAGCACAGATACGCAGTATTTT. Its translation is CASSLRGDSTDTQYF.